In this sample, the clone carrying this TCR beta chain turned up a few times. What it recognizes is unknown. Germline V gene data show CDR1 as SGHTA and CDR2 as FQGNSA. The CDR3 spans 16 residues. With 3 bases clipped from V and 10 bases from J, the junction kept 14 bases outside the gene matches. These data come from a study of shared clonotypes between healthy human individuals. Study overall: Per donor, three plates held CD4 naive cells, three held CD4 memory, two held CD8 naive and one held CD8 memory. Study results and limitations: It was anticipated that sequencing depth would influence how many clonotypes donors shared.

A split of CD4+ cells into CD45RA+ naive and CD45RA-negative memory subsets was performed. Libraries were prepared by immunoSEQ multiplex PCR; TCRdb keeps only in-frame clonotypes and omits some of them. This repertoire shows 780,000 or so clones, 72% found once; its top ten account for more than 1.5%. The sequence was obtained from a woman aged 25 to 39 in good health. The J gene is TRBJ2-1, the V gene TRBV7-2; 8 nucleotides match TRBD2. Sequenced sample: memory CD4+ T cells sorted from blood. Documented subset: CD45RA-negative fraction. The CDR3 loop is CASSLGPGLGSKEQFF. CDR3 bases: TGTGCCAGCAGCTTGGGTCCGGGACTAGGGAGTAAAGAGCAGTTCTTC. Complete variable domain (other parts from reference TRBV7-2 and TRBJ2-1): GAGVSQSPSNKVTEKGKDVELRCDPISGHTALYWYRQSLGQGLEFLIYFQGNSAPDKSGLPSDRFSAERTGGSVSTLTIQRTQQEDSAVYLCASSLGPGLGSKEQFFGPGTRLTVL.